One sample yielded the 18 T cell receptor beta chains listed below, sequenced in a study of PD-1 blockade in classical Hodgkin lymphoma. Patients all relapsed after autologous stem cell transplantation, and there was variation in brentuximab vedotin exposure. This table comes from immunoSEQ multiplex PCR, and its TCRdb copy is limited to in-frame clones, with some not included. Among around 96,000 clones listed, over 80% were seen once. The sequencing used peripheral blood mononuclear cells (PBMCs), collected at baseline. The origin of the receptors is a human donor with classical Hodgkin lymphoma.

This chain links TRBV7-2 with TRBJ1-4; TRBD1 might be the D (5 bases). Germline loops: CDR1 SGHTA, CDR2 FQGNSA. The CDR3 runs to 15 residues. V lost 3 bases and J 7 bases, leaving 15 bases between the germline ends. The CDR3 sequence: CASSLRQGGGEKLFF. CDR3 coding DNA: TGTGCCAGCAGCTTGCGTCAGGGAGGAGGTGAAAAACTGTTTTTT. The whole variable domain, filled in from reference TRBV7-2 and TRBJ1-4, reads GAGVSQSPSNKVTEKGKDVELRCDPISGHTALYWYRQSLGQGLEFLIYFQGNSAPDKSGLPSDRFSAERTGGSVSTLTIQRTQQEDSAVYLCASSLRQGGGEKLFFGSGTQLSVL.

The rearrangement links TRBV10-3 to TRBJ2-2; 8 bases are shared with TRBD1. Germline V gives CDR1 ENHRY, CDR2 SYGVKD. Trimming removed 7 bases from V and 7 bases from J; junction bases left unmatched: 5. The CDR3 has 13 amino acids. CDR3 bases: TGTGCCATCATGGACAGGGCCGGCGGGGAGCTGTTTTTT. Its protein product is CAIMDRAGGELFF.

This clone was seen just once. CDR3: CASSQGINTEAFF. CDR3 DNA sequence: TGTGCCAGCAGCCAAGGCATAAACACTGAAGCTTTCTTT. The V gene is TRBV14, the J gene TRBJ1-1; D gene unclear. Looked up from germline, CDR1 is SGHDN and CDR2 is FVKESK. This CDR3 comprises 13 residues. Trimming cost V 1 base and J 2 bases, with 5 bases left between them.

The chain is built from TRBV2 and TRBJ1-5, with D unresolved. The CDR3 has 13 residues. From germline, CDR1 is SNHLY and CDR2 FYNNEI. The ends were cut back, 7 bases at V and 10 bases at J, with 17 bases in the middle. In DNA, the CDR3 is TGTGCCAGCACCTCAGACGGACGCAGCCCCCAGCATTTT. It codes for CASTSDGRSPQHF.

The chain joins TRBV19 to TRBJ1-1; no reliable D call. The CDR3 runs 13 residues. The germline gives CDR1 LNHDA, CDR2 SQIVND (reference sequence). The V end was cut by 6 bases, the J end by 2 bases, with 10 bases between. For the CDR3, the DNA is TGTGCCAGTAGCCCCGCCGTCAACACTGAAGCTTTCTTT. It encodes CASSPAVNTEAFF.

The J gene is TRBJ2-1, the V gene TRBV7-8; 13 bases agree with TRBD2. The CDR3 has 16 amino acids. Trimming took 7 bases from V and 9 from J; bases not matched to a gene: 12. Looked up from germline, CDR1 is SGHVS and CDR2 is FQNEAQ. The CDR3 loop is CASTEPGLAGYGEQFF. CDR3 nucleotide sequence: TGTGCCAGCACCGAACCGGGACTAGCGGGGTACGGTGAGCAGTTCTTC. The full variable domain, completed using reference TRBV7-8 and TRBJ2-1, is GAGVSQSPRYKVAKRGQDVALRCDPISGHVSLFWYQQALGQGPEFLTYFQNEAQLDKSGLPSDRFFAERPEGSVSTLKIQRTQQEDSAVYLCASTEPGLAGYGEQFFGPGTRLTVL.

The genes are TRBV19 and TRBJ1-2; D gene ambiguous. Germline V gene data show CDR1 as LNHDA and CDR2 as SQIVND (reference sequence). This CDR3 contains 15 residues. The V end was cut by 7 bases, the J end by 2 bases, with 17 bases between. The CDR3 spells CASTPGRPRNYGYTF. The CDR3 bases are TGTGCCAGTACCCCCGGACGCCCCCGGAACTATGGCTACACCTTC. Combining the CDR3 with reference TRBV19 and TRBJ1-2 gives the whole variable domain DGGITQSPKYLFRKEGQNVTLSCEQNLNHDAMYWYRQDPGQGLRLIYYSQIVNDFQKGDIAEGYSVSREKKESFPLTVTSAQKNPTAFYLCASTPGRPRNYGYTFGSGTRLTVV.

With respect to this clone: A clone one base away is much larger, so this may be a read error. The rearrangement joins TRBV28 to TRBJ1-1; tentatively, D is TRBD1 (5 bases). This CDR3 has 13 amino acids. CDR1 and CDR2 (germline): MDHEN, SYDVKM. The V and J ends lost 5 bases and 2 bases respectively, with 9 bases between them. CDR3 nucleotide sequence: TGTGCCAGCAGTCCGCAGGGAAACACTGAAGCTTTCTTT. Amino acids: CASSPQGNTEAFF. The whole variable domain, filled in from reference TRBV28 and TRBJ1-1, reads DVKVTQSSRYLVKRTGEKVFLECVQDMDHENMFWYRQDPGLGLRLIYFSYDVKMKEKGDIPEGYSVSREKKERFSLILESASTNQTSMYLCASSPQGNTEAFFGQGTRLTVV.

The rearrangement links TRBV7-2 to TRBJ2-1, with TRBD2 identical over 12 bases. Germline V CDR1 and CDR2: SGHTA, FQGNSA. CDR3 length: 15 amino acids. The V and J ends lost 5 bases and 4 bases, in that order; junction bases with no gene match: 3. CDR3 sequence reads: CASSGLAGTYNEQFF. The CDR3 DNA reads TGTGCCAGCAGCGGACTAGCGGGAACGTACAATGAGCAGTTCTTC.

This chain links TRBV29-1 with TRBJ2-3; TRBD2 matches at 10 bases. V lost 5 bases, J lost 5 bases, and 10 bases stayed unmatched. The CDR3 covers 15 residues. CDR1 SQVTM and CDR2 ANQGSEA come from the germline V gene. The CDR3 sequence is CSVRQAGGQGDTQYF. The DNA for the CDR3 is TGCAGCGTTCGCCAAGCGGGAGGGCAGGGAGATACGCAGTATTTT.

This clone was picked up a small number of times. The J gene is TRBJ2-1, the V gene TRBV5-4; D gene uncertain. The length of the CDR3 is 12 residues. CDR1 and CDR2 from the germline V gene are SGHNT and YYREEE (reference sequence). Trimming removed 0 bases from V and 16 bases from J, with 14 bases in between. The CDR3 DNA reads TGTGCCAGCAGCTTGGACCGCACTGACCTTTTCTTC. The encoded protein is CASSLDRTDLFF.

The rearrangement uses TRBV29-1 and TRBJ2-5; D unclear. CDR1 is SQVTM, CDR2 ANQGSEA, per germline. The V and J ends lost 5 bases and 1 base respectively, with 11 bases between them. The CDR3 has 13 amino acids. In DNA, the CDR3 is TGCAGCGTTATCCCTAGTGCCCAAGAGACCCAGTACTTC. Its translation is CSVIPSAQETQYF.

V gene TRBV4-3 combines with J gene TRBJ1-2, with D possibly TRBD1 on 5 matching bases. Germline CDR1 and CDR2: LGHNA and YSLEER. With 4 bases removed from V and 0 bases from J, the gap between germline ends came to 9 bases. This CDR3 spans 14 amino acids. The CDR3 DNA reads TGCGCCAGCAGCCGTGGGGGAGCTAACTATGGCTACACCTTC. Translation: CASSRGGANYGYTF.

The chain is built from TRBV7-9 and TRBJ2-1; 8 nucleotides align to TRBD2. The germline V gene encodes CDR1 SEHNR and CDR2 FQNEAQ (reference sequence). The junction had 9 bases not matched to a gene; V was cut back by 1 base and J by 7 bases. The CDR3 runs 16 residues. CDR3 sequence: CASSLGGGLKRNEQFF. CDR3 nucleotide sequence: TGTGCCAGCAGCTTAGGCGGGGGGCTGAAAAGAAATGAGCAGTTCTTC.

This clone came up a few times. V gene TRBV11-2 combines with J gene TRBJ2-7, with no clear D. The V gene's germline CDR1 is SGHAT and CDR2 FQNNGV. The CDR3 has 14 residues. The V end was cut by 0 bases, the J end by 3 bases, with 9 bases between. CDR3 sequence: CASSLDVPVYEQYF. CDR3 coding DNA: TGTGCCAGCAGCTTAGATGTACCAGTCTACGAGCAGTACTTC.

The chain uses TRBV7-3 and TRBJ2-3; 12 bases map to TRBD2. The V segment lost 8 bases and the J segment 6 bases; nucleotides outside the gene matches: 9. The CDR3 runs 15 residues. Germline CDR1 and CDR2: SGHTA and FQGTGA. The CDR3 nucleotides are TGTGCCAGCTGTCTAGCGGGAGGGCCCACGGATACGCAGTATTTT. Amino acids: CASCLAGGPTDTQYF.

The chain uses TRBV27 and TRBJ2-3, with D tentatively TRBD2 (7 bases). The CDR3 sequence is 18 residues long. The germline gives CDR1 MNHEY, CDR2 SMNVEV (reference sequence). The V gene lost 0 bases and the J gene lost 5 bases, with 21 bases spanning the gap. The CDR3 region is CASSLSLGASGTLDTQYF. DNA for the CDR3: TGTGCCAGCAGTTTATCGTTGGGGGCTAGCGGTACGCTAGATACGCAGTATTTT.

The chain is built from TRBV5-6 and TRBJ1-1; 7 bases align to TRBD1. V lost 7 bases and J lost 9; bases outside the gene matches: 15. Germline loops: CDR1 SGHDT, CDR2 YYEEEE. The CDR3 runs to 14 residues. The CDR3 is CASGGPGGTEKAFF. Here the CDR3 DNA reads TGTGCCAGCGGTGGTCCGGGCGGGACAGAAAAAGCTTTCTTT.